One TCR beta chain is described in this entry. These data are taken from a study of blood T cell repertoires in COVID-19. About the research overall: Samples taken during acute and convalescent COVID-19 were collected in the United States, Italy and Spain.

This table comes from immunoSEQ multiplex PCR, and its TCRdb copy is limited to in-frame clones, with some not included. Of tens of thousands of clones in the sample, just under 80% were seen once. Material: peripheral blood. The TCR originated in a human donor in a cohort sampled during active COVID-19.

In DNA, the CDR3 is TGTGCCAGCAGAAGGAGCACTGAAGCTTTCTTT. This codes for CASRRSTEAFF. This chain joins TRBV6-5 and TRBJ1-1, with D unclear. V lost 6 bases and J lost 4, with 6 bases in between. Germline V gives CDR1 MNHEY, CDR2 SVGAGI. CDR3 size: 11 residues.